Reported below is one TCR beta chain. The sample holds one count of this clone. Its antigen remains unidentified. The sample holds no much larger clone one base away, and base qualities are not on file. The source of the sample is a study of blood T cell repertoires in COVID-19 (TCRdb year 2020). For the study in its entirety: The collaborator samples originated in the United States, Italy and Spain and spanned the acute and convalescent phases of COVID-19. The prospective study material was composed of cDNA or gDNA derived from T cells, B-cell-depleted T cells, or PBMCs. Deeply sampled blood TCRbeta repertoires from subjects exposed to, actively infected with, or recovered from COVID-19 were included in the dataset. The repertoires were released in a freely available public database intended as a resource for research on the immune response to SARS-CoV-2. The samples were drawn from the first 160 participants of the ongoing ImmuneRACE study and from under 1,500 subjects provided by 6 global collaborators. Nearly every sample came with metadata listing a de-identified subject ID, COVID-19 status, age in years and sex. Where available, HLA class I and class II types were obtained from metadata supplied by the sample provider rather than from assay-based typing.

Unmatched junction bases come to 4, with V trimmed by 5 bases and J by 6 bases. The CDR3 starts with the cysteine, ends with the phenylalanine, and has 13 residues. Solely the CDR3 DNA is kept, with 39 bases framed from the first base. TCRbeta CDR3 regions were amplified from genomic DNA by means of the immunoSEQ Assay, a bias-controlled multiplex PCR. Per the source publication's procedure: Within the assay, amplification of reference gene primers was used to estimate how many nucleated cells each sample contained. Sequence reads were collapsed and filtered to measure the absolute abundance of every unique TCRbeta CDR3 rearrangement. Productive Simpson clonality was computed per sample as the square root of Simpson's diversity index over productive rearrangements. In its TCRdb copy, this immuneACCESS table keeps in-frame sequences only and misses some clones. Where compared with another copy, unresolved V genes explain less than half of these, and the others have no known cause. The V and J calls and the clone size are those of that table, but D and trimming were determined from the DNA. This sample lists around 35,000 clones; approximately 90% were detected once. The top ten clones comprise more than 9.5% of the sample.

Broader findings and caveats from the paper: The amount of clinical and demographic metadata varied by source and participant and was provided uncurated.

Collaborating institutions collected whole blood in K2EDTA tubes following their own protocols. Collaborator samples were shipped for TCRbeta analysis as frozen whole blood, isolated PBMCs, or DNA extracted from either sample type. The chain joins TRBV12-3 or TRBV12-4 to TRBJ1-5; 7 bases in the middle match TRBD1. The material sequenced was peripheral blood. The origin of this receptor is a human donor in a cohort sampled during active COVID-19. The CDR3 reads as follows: CASSIKGAQPQHF. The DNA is TGTGCCAGCAGTATAAAGGGGGCTCAGCCCCAGCATTTT.